What follows are 18 T cell receptor beta chains derived from one specimen sequenced in a study of CD8+ T cells in alopecia areata. RNA was extracted and reverse transcribed into cDNA as the sequencing template. TCRdb keeps only in-frame clones here, not all; method: immunoSEQ multiplex PCR. This sample has about 120,000 clones, with 53% found just once. The treatment is: oral pan-JAK inhibitor, 5-10 mg twice daily. Sequences were derived from CD4+ T cells sorted from blood, sampled at week 4, from a patient treated with tofacitinib. The receptors shown here come from a human donor with alopecia areata.

This clone has just a few counts. The chain recombines TRBV30 with TRBJ2-7, with TRBD1 matching over 7 bases. Trimming at V came to 1 base and at J to 8 bases, leaving 5 bases not matched to a gene. From germline, CDR1 is GTSNPN and CDR2 SVGIG (reference sequence). The length of the CDR3 is 12 residues. In DNA, the CDR3 is TGTGCCTGGAGTGGGACAGGACCTAAGCAGTACTTC. This sequence encodes CAWSGTGPKQYF.

This clone has just one count. The rearrangement uses TRBV4-1 and TRBJ2-7, with no clear D. CDR1 is MGHRA, CDR2 YSYEKL, per germline. The CDR3 length is 16 residues. The V gene lost 3 bases and the J gene lost 3 bases, with 18 bases spanning the gap. For the CDR3, the DNA is TGCGCCAGCAGCCACCCTGTACTCGCGAACGGCTACGAGCAGTACTTC. Its translation: CASSHPVLANGYEQYF.

The genes are TRBV25-1 and TRBJ2-1, with 8 nucleotides matching TRBD2. J gave up 2 bases and V 4 bases, and 10 bases lay outside the gene matches. The CDR3 length is 17 residues. Germline-derived CDR1 and CDR2 are MGHDK and SYGVNS. CDR3 in amino acids: CASSGEKRGPPYNEQFF. CDR3 DNA: TGTGCCAGCAGTGGAGAAAAGCGGGGGCCACCCTACAATGAGCAGTTCTTC.

The rearrangement links TRBV4-1 to TRBJ2-4; D is ambiguous. The CDR3 covers 17 residues. In germline, CDR1 is MGHRA, CDR2 YSYEKL. V lost 3 bases and J 0 bases, leaving 15 bases between the germline ends. The CDR3 nucleotides are TGCGCCAGCAGCCAGCCAAGGTTGACACTAGCCAAAAACATTCAGTACTTC. Residues: CASSQPRLTLAKNIQYF.

This chain uses TRBV5-6 with TRBJ2-3; D possibly corresponds to TRBD1 (6 bases). Trimming cost V 4 bases and J 3 bases, with 6 bases left between them. Germline V gene data show CDR1 as SGHDT and CDR2 as YYEEEE. CDR3 length equals 12 residues. CDR3 in amino acids: CASSDRTDTQYF. DNA of the CDR3: TGTGCCAGCAGCGACAGGACAGATACGCAGTATTTT.

Here the CDR3 reads CASSRLDRGHGQPQHF. CDR3 nucleotide sequence: TGTGCCAGCAGCCGGCTGGACAGGGGGCATGGTCAGCCCCAGCATTTT. The chain joins TRBV5-6 to TRBJ1-5; 11 bases match TRBD1. The trim removed 4 bases at V and 6 bases at J, leaving 9 bases unmatched. This CDR3 has 16 residues. The germline V gene has CDR1 SGHDT and CDR2 YYEEEE.

The CDR3 nucleotides are TGTGCCAGCAGCCATCGGACAGGGGGCGGTAGCACCGGGGAGCTGTTTTTT. Translation gives CASSHRTGGGSTGELFF. V usage is TRBV4-2 and J usage is TRBJ2-2; 11 bases map to TRBD1. V dropped 3 bases and J dropped 4; count of bases not matched to a gene: 7. Germline V CDR1 and CDR2: LGHNA, YNFKEQ. The CDR3 length is 17 residues.

The chain joins TRBV30 to TRBJ2-7; maybe TRBD1 (5 bases). CDR1 and CDR2 from the germline V gene are GTSNPN and SVGIG (reference sequence). Trimming removed 5 bases at V and 0 bases at J, with 5 bases between. This CDR3 is built from 11 residues. CDR3 residues: CAWDSSYEQYF. The CDR3, as DNA: TGTGCCTGGGACAGCTCCTACGAGCAGTACTTC.

In its sample, this clone was seen a few times. This chain connects TRBV5-1 to TRBJ2-2; D possibly corresponds to TRBD1 (5 bases). Trimming cost V 5 bases and J 0 bases, with 11 bases left between them. In germline, CDR1 is SGHRS, CDR2 YFSETQ. The CDR3 consists of 15 residues. Here the CDR3 reads CASRMTDPNTGELFF. CDR3 bases: TGCGCCAGCAGGATGACAGACCCGAACACCGGGGAGCTGTTTTTT.

This sequence joins TRBV29-1 and TRBJ1-1, with 7 bases that match TRBD1. The CDR3 contains 15 residues. Trimming removed 5 bases from V and 0 bases from J; junction bases left unmatched: 9. Germline CDR1 SQVTM, CDR2 ANQGSEA. In DNA, the CDR3 is TGCAGCGTTCTAATAACAGGGGTACTGAACACTGAAGCTTTCTTT. Its protein product is CSVLITGVLNTEAFF.

The J gene is TRBJ2-5, the V gene TRBV2, with a possible D match to TRBD1 (6 bases). Per the germline V gene, CDR1 is SNHLY and CDR2 is FYNNEI. The CDR3 consists of 12 residues. V dropped 6 bases and J dropped 8 bases, with 13 bases sitting between them. This CDR3 reads CASSIIQGTQYF. The CDR3, as DNA: TGTGCCAGCAGCATAATACAGGGCACCCAGTACTTC.

The V gene is TRBV2, the J gene TRBJ2-1, with D maybe TRBD2 (6 bases). Germline values: CDR1 SNHLY, CDR2 FYNNEI. V lost 0 bases and J 13 bases, leaving 7 bases between the germline ends. This CDR3 is 11 amino acids long. CDR3 nucleotides: TGTGCCAGCAGTGAAGCAGGGACTCAGTTCTTC. Protein sequence: CASSEAGTQFF.

This rearrangement joins TRBV5-4 to TRBJ2-6; 7 bases agree with TRBD2. This CDR3 is built from 17 residues. V was clipped by 0 bases and J by 1 base; unmatched bases: 4. Germline V gene data show CDR1 as SGHNT and CDR2 as YYREEE (reference sequence). CDR3 sequence (DNA): TGTGCCAGCAGCTTGGGACTAGCTAGATCTGGGGCCAACGTCCTGACTTTC. It translates to CASSLGLARSGANVLTF.

The CDR3, as DNA: TGTGCCTTGACAATGATGAACACTGAAGCTTTCTTT. Its protein product is CALTMMNTEAFF. This sequence joins TRBV30 and TRBJ1-1; no clear D. The length of the CDR3 is 12 residues. Trimming removed 7 bases from V and 0 bases from J, with 9 bases in between. Germline-derived CDR1 and CDR2 are GTSNPN and SVGIG (reference sequence).

The chain uses TRBV29-1 and TRBJ1-1; D gene uncertain. V gave up 3 bases and J gave up 5 bases, with 4 bases separating them. The CDR3 length is 10 residues. From germline, CDR1 is SQVTM and CDR2 ANQGSEA. As DNA, the CDR3 is TGCAGCGTTGAGGAGACTGAAGCTTTCTTT. Amino acid sequence: CSVEETEAFF.

This clone turned up a few times. The chain combines TRBV7-9 with TRBJ2-4, with D possibly called TRBD1 or TRBD2 (5 bases each). Germline-derived CDR1 and CDR2 are SEHNR and FQNEAQ (reference sequence). Trimming pared 4 bases from V and 7 bases from J, leaving 14 bases between. CDR3 size: 14 residues. This CDR3 is CASSSGNWGNIQYF. In nucleotides, the CDR3 is TGTGCCAGCAGCTCCGGTAATTGGGGGAACATTCAGTACTTC.

The chain couples TRBV27 to TRBJ2-2; no clear D gene. Trimming took off 8 bases at V and 2 bases at J, with 12 bases between the two ends. CDR1 MNHEY and CDR2 SMNVEV come from the germline V gene (reference sequence). The CDR3 covers 14 residues. CDR3 region: CASRGVGNTGELFF. The DNA of the CDR3 is TGTGCCAGCCGTGGAGTAGGAAACACCGGGGAGCTGTTTTTT.

This sequence joins TRBV30 and TRBJ1-1; D is possibly TRBD1 (6 bases). This CDR3 region has 15 residues. V shed 5 bases and J shed 1 base, with 17 bases lying between them. Germline V lookup: CDR1 GTSNPN, CDR2 SVGIG (reference sequence). CDR3 bases: TGTGCCTGGGCCTATAGGGCCAGGGGGAACACTGAAGCTTTCTTT. The encoded protein is CAWAYRARGNTEAFF.